This TCR beta chain was identified in a study of tumor-infiltrating lymphocytes in primary liver carcinoma. Study-level results: Tumor region pairs shared more overlap than did tumor-adjacent and tumor-blood pairs.

With a constant-region primer, TCR beta cDNA was made from approximately 500 ng of total RNA. ARM-PCR was slightly modified, and three nested multiplex PCR rounds with it gave rise to the TCR beta libraries. It was with TRBV1-TRBV30 forward primers and a C-beta reverse primer that the first two PCR rounds were run, at 10 to 11 cycles each. TCRdb used MiXCR to reprocess the multiplex PCR reads, holding one entry per CDR3 protein. Of approximately 110,000 distinct CDR3 sequences listed, approximately 64% are singletons. With regard to this clonotype: Its antigen is still unknown.

This CDR3 spans 20 amino acids. Germline CDR1 PRHDT, CDR2 FYEKMQ (reference sequence). It was from roughly 20-30 mg of unsorted bulk tissue that RNA and DNA were co-extracted. Five discrete regions of every tumor underwent sampling. Sequencing was performed on liver tumor tissue from sampling region 3. Sample subset: tumor region T3, left-lateral pole. The clonotype comes from a woman aged 60 to 75 with primary liver carcinoma and hepatitis B virus infection. J is TRBJ2-3 and V is TRBV13; D is undetermined. TRBJ1-5 explains the end of the DNA better; the J call may be wrong. The CDR3 DNA is TGTGCCAGCAGCTTACCCTTCACTAGAGGGAGCCCCGATAGCACAGATACGCAGCATTTT. Translated, it gives CASSLPFTRGSPDSTDTQHF.